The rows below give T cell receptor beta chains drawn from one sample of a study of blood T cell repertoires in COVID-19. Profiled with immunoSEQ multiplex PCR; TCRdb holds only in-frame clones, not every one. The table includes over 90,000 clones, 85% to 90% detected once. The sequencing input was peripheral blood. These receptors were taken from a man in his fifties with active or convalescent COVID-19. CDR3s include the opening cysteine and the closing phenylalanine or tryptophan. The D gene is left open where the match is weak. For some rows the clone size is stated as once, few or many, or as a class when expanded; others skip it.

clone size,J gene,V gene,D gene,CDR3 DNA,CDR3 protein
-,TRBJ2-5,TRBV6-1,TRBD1,TGTGCCAGCAGTGACGGGACAGAGCAAGAGACCCAGTACTTC,CASSDGTEQETQYF
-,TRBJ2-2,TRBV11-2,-,TGTGCCAGCAGAGACCAGGGCACCGGGGAGCTGTTTTTT,CASRDQGTGELFF
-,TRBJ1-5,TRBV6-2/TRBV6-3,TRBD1,TGTGCCAGCAGTCTTGACAGGGGGCGGAATCAGCCCCAGCATTTT,CASSLDRGRNQPQHF
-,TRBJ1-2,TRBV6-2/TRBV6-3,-,TGTGCCAGCAGTTCGGCAGGGGCTGCGGACTATGGCTACACCTTC,CASSSAGAADYGYTF
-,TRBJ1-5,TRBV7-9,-,TGTGCCAGCAGCTTCGAGGAGGGTCAGCCCCAGCATTTT,CASSFEEGQPQHF
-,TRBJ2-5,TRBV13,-,TGTGCCAGCAGCTTTCCTCAGGAGACCCAGTACTTC,CASSFPQETQYF
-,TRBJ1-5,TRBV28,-,TGTGCCAGCACAGGGAATAGCAATCAGCCCCAGCATTTT,CASTGNSNQPQHF
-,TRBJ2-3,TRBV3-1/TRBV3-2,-,TGTGCCAGCAGCCCTCAGTCCCAGTCCGGCACAGATACGCAGTATTTT,CASSPQSQSGTDTQYF
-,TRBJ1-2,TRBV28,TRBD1,TGTGCCAGCAATCGGGACAGGGTGGGAGCTGGCTACACCTTC,CASNRDRVGAGYTF
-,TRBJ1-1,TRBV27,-,TGTGCCAGCAGCAAGAGCTTAACAGGGAGCACTGAAGCTTTCTTT,CASSKSLTGSTEAFF
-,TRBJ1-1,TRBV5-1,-,TGCGCCAGCAGCTTGGTTCCGACAGGGAACACTGAAGCTTTCTTT,CASSLVPTGNTEAFF
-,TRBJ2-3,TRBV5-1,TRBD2,TGCGCCAGCAGCTTGGCCGGACTAGCGACAGATACGCAGTATTTT,CASSLAGLATDTQYF
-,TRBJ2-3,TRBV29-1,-,TGCAGCGTTGACAGTCCCACAGATACGCAGTATTTT,CSVDSPTDTQYF
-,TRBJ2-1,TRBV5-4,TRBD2,TGTGCCAGCAGCTTTGTCGGGGGGGAGTCCTACAATGAGCAGTTCTTC,CASSFVGGESYNEQFF
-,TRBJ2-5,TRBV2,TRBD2,TGTGCCAGCAGTGAATCGGGCGGGGGGGCCGGAGAGACCCAGTACTTC,CASSESGGGAGETQYF
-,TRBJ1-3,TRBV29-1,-,TGCAGCGTTGGGCAGGGCTCTGGAAACACCATATATTTT,CSVGQGSGNTIYF
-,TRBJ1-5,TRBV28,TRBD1,TGTGCCAGCAGTCAGGGGGCTTTAGGTCAGCCCCAGCATTTT,CASSQGALGQPQHF
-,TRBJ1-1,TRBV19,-,TGTGCCAGTATTCTATACCGGGAACGAGGAGACACTGAAGCTTTCTTT,CASILYRERGDTEAFF
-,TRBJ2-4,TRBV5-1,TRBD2,TGCGCCAGCAGCTTAGCCAGCGGGGGGGCCCAAAACATTCAGTACTTC,CASSLASGGAQNIQYF
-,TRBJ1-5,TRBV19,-,TGTGCCAGTAGTACGGACAGAAATCAGCCCCAGCATTTT,CASSTDRNQPQHF
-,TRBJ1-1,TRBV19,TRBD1,TGTGCCAGTAGTAAGGAAACAGGGGTGGGAGCTTTCTTT,CASSKETGVGAFF
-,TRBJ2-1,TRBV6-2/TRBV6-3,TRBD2,TGTGCCAGCAGTCAGCGGACTAGCGGGGAGAATGAGCAGTTCTTC,CASSQRTSGENEQFF
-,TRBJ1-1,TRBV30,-,TGTGCCTGGGCGGAGTGGGACACTGAAGCTTTCTTT,CAWAEWDTEAFF
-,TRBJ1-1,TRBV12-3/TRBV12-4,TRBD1,TGTGCCAGCACCCTACAGGGGATTGAAGCTTTCTTT,CASTLQGIEAFF
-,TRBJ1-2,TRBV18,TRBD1,TGTGCCAGCTCACCTGCAGGGGGCAGTGGCTACACCTTC,CASSPAGGSGYTF
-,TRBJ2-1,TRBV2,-,TGTGCCAGCAGTGGGCAGGGACACTCCTACAATGAGCAGTTCTTC,CASSGQGHSYNEQFF
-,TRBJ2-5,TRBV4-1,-,TGCGCCAGCAGCCAAGATGCTCGGGGAGACTTGGAGACCCAGTACTTC,CASSQDARGDLETQYF
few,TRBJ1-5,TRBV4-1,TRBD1,TGCGCCAGCAGCCAAGACCCCGGACAGGGGGGTCAGCCCCAGCATTTT,CASSQDPGQGGQPQHF
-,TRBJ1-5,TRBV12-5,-,TGTGCTAGTGGTCCAGGGGTTCTCAGCAATCAGCCCCAGCATTTT,CASGPGVLSNQPQHF
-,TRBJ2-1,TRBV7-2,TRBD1,TGTGCCAGCAGCTCATCCGGGACAGGGACTTACAATGAGCAGTTCTTC,CASSSSGTGTYNEQFF
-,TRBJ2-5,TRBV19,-,TGTGCCAGTAGTAAGGACACCCTTGCCCCCGAGACCCAGTACTTC,CASSKDTLAPETQYF
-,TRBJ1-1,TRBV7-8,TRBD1,TGTGCCAGCAGCTTTATTAGGACAGGGGAAGTTTGGGACACTGAAGCTTTCTTT,CASSFIRTGEVWDTEAFF
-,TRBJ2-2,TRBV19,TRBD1,TGTGCCACTACGGGACAGGCGAACACCGGGGAGCTGTTTTTT,CATTGQANTGELFF
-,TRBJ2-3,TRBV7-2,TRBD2,TGTGCCAGCAGCTTTGGGGGGGAGGTAGATACGCAGTATTTT,CASSFGGEVDTQYF
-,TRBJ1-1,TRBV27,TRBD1,TGTGCCAGCGTTCAGGGACAGGCAAATACTGAAGCTTTCTTT,CASVQGQANTEAFF
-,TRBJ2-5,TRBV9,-,TGTGCCAGCAGCGGGGGGGGGCCCCAAGAGACCCAGTACTTC,CASSGGGPQETQYF
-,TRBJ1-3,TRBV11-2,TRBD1,TGTGCCAGCAGCATACAGGGGGGACAAAACACCATATATTTT,CASSIQGGQNTIYF
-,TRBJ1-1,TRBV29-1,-,TGCAGCGCTGCCCGGGGGGCAAACACTGAAGCTTTCTTT,CSAARGANTEAFF
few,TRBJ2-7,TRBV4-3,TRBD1,TGCGCCAGCAGCCCGACAGGGTTGGGCGAGCAGTACTTC,CASSPTGLGEQYF
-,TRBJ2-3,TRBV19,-,TGTGCCAGTAGTATAGCCAGGGGGGCAGATACGCAGTATTTT,CASSIARGADTQYF
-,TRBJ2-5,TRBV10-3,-,TGTGCCATCAGTGTGGGAAGCGGTGGTGGTCCCCAAGAGACCCAGTACTTC,CAISVGSGGGPQETQYF
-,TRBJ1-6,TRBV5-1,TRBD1,TGCGCCAGCCGCCTTTTGACAGGGGGCGCCTATAATTCACCCCTCCACTTT,CASRLLTGGAYNSPLHF
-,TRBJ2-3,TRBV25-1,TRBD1,TGTGCCAGCACTCCTAGGAGGCAGGGGGCCACAGATACGCAGTATTTT,CASTPRRQGATDTQYF
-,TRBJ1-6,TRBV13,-,TGTGCCAGCAGCTTCAGGGGTCAGGCCCTCCACTTT,CASSFRGQALHF
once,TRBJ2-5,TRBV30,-,TGTGCCTGGAGTGTACCCCCCGAGCGGGAGACCCAGTACTTC,CAWSVPPERETQYF
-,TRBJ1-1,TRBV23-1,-,TGCGCCAGCAGTCCCCTCGGGGGGGGCGTCGACACTGAAGCTTTCTTT,CASSPLGGGVDTEAFF
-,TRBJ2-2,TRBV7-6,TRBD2,TGTGCCAGCAGCTTAGAGTCTAGCGGGGGCCCCGGGGAGCTGTTTTTT,CASSLESSGGPGELFF
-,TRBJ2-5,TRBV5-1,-,TGCGCCAGCAGCTTAATGACCGGGGGTTCAGAGACCCAGTACTTC,CASSLMTGGSETQYF
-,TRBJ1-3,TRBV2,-,TGTGCCAGCAACCCGACTTCTGGAAACACCATATATTTT,CASNPTSGNTIYF
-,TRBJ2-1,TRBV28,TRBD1,TGTGCCAGCAGTCCAGGACAGGGTATGGATGAGCAGTTCTTC,CASSPGQGMDEQFF
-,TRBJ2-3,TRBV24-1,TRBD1,TGTGCCACCAGTAGGGACAGGGGTAGCACAGATACGCAGTATTTT,CATSRDRGSTDTQYF
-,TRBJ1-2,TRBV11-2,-,TGTGCCAGCAGCTCCGCTGGAGCGGGCATGGACTATGGCTACACCTTC,CASSSAGAGMDYGYTF
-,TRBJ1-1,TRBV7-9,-,TGTGCCAGCAGCTTCGAGGCTGACACTGAAGCTTTCTTT,CASSFEADTEAFF